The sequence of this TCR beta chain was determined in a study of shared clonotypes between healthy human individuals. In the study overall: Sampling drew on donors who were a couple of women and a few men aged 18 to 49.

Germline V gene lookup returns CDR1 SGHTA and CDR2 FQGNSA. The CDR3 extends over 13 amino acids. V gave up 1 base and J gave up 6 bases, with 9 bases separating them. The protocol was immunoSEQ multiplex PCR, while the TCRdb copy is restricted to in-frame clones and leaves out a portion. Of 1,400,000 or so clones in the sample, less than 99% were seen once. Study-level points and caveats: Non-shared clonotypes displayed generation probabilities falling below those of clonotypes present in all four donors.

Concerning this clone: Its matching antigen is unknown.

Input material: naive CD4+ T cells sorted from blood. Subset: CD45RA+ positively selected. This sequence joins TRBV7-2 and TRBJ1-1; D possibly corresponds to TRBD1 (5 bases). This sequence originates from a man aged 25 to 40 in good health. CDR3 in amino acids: CASSLVKGAEAFF. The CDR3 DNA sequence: TGTGCCAGCAGCTTAGTAAAAGGGGCTGAAGCTTTCTTT. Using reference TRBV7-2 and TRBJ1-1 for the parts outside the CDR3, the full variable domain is GAGVSQSPSNKVTEKGKDVELRCDPISGHTALYWYRQSLGQGLEFLIYFQGNSAPDKSGLPSDRFSAERTGGSVSTLTIQRTQQEDSAVYLCASSLVKGAEAFFGQGTRLTVV.